This T cell receptor beta chain was recovered during a study of blood T cell repertoires in COVID-19. At the level of the study: The United States, Italy and Spain were the sources of the acute and convalescent COVID-19 samples.

Original methodology: Reference gene primer amplification gave estimated nucleated cell counts. The protocol was immunoSEQ multiplex PCR, while the TCRdb copy is restricted to in-frame clones and leaves out a portion. V and J calls and clone size come straight from that table; D and trimming were deduced from the DNA. Here the sample spans 180,000 or so clones, 80% to 90% being singletons. This clone appeared a single time. From germline, CDR1 is KGHSY and CDR2 FQNENV. The germline V and J ends were trimmed by 5 bases and 3 bases, with 13 bases remaining between them. The CDR3 contains 14 residues. This sequence joins TRBV16 and TRBJ2-5; no clear D. The specimen sequenced was peripheral blood. This clonotype originated in a woman in her 40s with COVID-19, enrolled during active disease. CDR3 amino acids: CASSEKNLKETQYF. In nucleotides, the CDR3 is TGTGCCAGCAGCGAGAAGAACCTAAAAGAGACCCAGTACTTC.